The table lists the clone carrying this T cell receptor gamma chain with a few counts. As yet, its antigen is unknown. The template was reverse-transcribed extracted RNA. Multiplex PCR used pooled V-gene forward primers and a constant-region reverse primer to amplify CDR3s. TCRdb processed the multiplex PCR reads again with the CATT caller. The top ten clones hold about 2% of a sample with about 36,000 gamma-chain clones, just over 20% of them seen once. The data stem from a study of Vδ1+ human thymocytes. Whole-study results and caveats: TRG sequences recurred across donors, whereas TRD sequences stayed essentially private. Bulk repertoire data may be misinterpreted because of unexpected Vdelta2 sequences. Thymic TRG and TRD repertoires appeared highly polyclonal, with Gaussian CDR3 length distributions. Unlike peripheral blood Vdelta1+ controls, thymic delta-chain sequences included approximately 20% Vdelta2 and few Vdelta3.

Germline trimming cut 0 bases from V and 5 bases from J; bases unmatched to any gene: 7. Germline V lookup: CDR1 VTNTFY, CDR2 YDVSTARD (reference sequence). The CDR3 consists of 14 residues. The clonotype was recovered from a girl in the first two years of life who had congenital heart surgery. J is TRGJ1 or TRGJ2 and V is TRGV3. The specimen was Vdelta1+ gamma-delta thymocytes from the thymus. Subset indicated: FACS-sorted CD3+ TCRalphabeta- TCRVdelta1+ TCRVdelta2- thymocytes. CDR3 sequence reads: CATWDRPSHYKKLF. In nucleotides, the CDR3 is TGTGCCACCTGGGACAGGCCTAGTCATTATAAGAAACTCTTT.